This T cell receptor (beta chain) was obtained from a study of cytomegalovirus exposure and HLA in healthy donors. Study-level points and caveats: Cytomegalovirus-associated TCR beta chains were listed, numbering some 180.

Remarks on this clone: Its antigen is undetermined.

The CDR3 length is 13 residues. Trimming removed 4 bases from V and 5 bases from J; junction bases left unmatched: 6. The germline gives CDR1 SGHRS, CDR2 YFSETQ. The primer mix had 60 Vbeta and 13 Jbeta primers. Sequencing used immunoSEQ multiplex PCR; TCRdb keeps in-frame clones, though not all of them. The data contain about 160,000 clones, 80% to 85% of them singletons. What was sequenced was PBMCs. This sequence originates from a girl aged 2-10 years in good health and CMV-seropositive. The chain employs TRBV5-1 and TRBJ2-7; 7 nucleotides align to TRBD1. CDR3 amino acids: CASSLRTGNEQYF. In DNA, the CDR3 is TGCGCCAGCAGCCTCCGGACAGGCAACGAGCAGTACTTC.